This T cell receptor (beta chain) was recovered during a study of human versus mouse CDR3 diversity and MHC coevolution. The CDR3 is 15 residues long. J was trimmed by 0 bases and V by 5 bases; bases with no gene match: 6. Germline CDR1 reads SGHRS; CDR2 reads YFSETQ. Whole-study results and caveats: Mice had fewer CDR3 deletions and insertions than humans on average.

TCRdb's table, derived via immunoSEQ multiplex PCR, lists solely in-frame clones and lacks some. The sample contains fewer than 80,000 clones, roughly 90% of which appear only once. About this clone: Antigen: not known.

Sequenced input: naive CD4+ T cells from blood. As to subset: CD45RO-negative CD62L-positive naive CD4 T cells. The source of this sequence is a person aged 30 to 69 in good health. The J gene is TRBJ2-3, the V gene TRBV5-1, with 7 nucleotides matching TRBD1. Here the CDR3 reads CASRRQGPSTDTQYF. In nucleotides, the CDR3 is TGCGCCAGCAGACGACAGGGACCGAGCACAGATACGCAGTATTTT.